This TCR beta chain is from a study of PD-1 blockade in classical Hodgkin lymphoma. Regarding this clone: The target antigen is unknown.

Study conclusions and caveats: Similar baseline diversity was found in complete responders and newly diagnosed patients.

Assay used: immunoSEQ multiplex PCR; TCRdb lists only in-frame clones, some missing. The sample has roughly 8,000 clones; around 88% are singletons. Time point noted: cycle 4 day 1 (C4D1), after five to seven weeks of nivolumab. Relapses following autologous stem cell transplantation were seen in all patients, with brentuximab vedotin exposure varying. Best responses were complete response, partial response or progressive disease. CDR3 size: 16 residues. The V gene lost 4 bases and the J gene lost 0 bases, with 13 bases spanning the gap. Looked up from germline, CDR1 is KGHSH and CDR2 is LQKENI. V gene TRBV18 combines with J gene TRBJ2-1; D possibly matches TRBD1 or TRBD2 (6 bases each). This receptor was identified in a human donor with classical Hodgkin lymphoma. Material: peripheral blood mononuclear cells (PBMCs), obtained before the fourth cycle of nivolumab. For the CDR3, the DNA is TGTGCCAGCTCACTAAACGGGGGCAGCTCCTACAATGAGCAGTTCTTC. Its protein product is CASSLNGGSSYNEQFF.